Given below is one T cell receptor beta chain in context. TCRdb's copy holds only in-frame clones and misses some; the assay was immunoSEQ multiplex PCR. The sample holds more than 55,000 clones, approximately 90% seen once. The data originate from a study of T cell changes during pregnancy in multiple sclerosis. The CDR3 loop spans 14 amino acids. CDR1 and CDR2 (germline): MNHNY, SVGAGI (reference sequence). The junction had 8 bases not matched to a gene; V was cut back by 8 bases and J by 2 bases. This TCR was recovered from a female donor with multiple sclerosis, enrolled in a pregnancy study. The rearrangement joins TRBV6-6 to TRBJ2-5; TRBD1 matches 7 bases. The source material was peripheral blood, sampled in the second trimester of pregnancy. CDR3 sequence reads: CASGLTGAQETQYF. For the CDR3, the DNA is TGTGCCAGCGGGCTAACAGGGGCACAAGAGACCCAGTACTTC.